The source of this T cell receptor (beta chain) is a study of beta chain features in type 1 diabetes. Findings and limits, study-wide: Cells with high TCR expression could be over-represented when cDNA is sequenced. In all four CD4+ subsets, TCRB CDR3 length was significantly, moderately reduced in type 1 diabetes.

Germline values: CDR1 MNHEY, CDR2 SVGAGI. V gave up 5 bases and J gave up 6 bases, with 20 bases separating them. The CDR3 contains 15 residues. Reverse transcription of all isolated RNA meant that expressed TCRB transcripts were sequenced. Using immunoSEQ multiplex PCR, the repertoire was profiled, and TCRdb retains in-frame clones only, with some absent. The sample records over 600,000 clones, 9.5% to 15% being singletons. With regard to this clone: Its target is not known.

This rearrangement joins TRBV6-5 to TRBJ2-7; D possibly corresponds to TRBD2 (5 bases). The TCR originated in a man in his thirties or forties with type 1 diabetes. The sample taken for sequencing was naive CD4+ T cells from blood. The CDR3 DNA is TGTGCCAGCAGTGGATTCGGAGGAGGCCTCTTCGAGCAGTACTTC. Protein sequence: CASSGFGGGLFEQYF.